This T cell receptor beta chain was sequenced in a study of CD8+ T cells in alopecia areata. Sequencing used cDNA as its template, made by extracting RNA and reverse transcribing it. Profiling relied on immunoSEQ multiplex PCR, and the TCRdb table lists in-frame clones only, not all of them. The table has fewer than 80,000 clones, roughly 60% seen once. Germline V gene data show CDR1 as SGHTA and CDR2 as FQGNSA. The junction had 3 bases not matched to a gene; V was cut back by 0 bases and J by 2 bases. This CDR3 region has 16 residues. This clone came up a few times. The starting material was CD8+ T cells sorted from blood, obtained at week 0. This receptor was taken from a human donor with alopecia areata. The chain has TRBV7-2 and TRBJ2-7, with 11 bases that match TRBD2. This CDR3 reads CASSLASGRAPYEQYF. The CDR3 bases are TGTGCCAGCAGCTTAGCTAGCGGGAGGGCCCCCTACGAGCAGTACTTC.